The rows below give T cell receptor beta chains drawn from one sample of a study of control samples from healthy donors and cancer patients. Generated by immunoSEQ multiplex PCR, the TCRdb table keeps only in-frame clones and is missing some. The sample has some 130,000 clones, roughly 90% seen once. Input material: blood. These receptors originate from a woman aged 45-65 years in good health. Both conserved end residues are trimmed from each CDR3. The D gene is left open where the match is weak.

J	V	D	CDR3
TRBJ1-1	TRBV5-4	.	ASSLGDRADAF
TRBJ1-1	TRBV28	TRBD1	ASSLAGGNTEAF
TRBJ2-7	TRBV5-5	.	ASSLGGKAPYEQY
TRBJ2-1	TRBV18	TRBD1	ASSPFGTVDEQF
TRBJ2-3	TRBV5-8	TRBD2	ASSLERTRGSDTQY
TRBJ1-5	TRBV19	TRBD1	ASSTGGTNQPQH
TRBJ2-2	TRBV5-1	.	ASSLGGSTNTGELF
TRBJ2-7	TRBV5-1	.	ASSSQGGGSGYEQY
TRBJ2-7	TRBV7-8	TRBD1	ASSIQGAVSYEQY
TRBJ1-5	TRBV19	TRBD1	ASSIDRGPSQPQH
TRBJ1-5	TRBV2	.	ASKDSYSNQPQH
TRBJ2-7	TRBV13	TRBD2	ASSLGAGRAGEQY
TRBJ1-1	TRBV27	.	ASREGTRNTEAF
TRBJ2-5	TRBV6-5	.	ASSWTGRRETQY
TRBJ1-1	TRBV7-9	.	ASSRTPGSGSMNTEAF
TRBJ1-2	TRBV19	.	ASIGPPSYGYT
TRBJ1-5	TRBV25-1	.	ASSETKYHQPQH
TRBJ2-5	TRBV3-1/TRBV3-2	.	ASSQDGSRETQY
TRBJ2-5	TRBV28	.	ASSEPMGQLYQETQY
TRBJ2-2	TRBV19	TRBD2	ASSTPSRRGVAPSTGELF
TRBJ1-2	TRBV28	.	ASSSKIGYT
TRBJ1-1	TRBV6-6	.	ASSPTGPRTEAF
TRBJ2-7	TRBV6-1	.	ASSEPLSRGEQY
TRBJ1-2	TRBV28	.	ASSFGVRGYT
TRBJ2-3	TRBV2	TRBD2	ASSSGKTDTQY
TRBJ1-5	TRBV30	.	AWSTGMDQPQH
TRBJ2-3	TRBV6-5	TRBD2	ASSPRLAWDTQY
TRBJ1-2	TRBV5-1	TRBD1	ASSLGTGNYGYT
TRBJ1-6	TRBV3-1/TRBV3-2	.	ASSFGRNNSPLH